Reported below is one T cell receptor beta chain. Its recognized antigen is unknown. No base quality information exists; no much larger clone differs at one position. This entry belongs to a study of shared clonotypes between healthy human individuals (dated by TCRdb to 2020 to 2021). Describing the broader study: A couple of women and a few men aged 18 to 49 years were included in the cohort. Blood TCR repertoires of five healthy adults were deeply sequenced to estimate repertoire size and the extent of clonotype sharing between individuals. Between about 0.85 and 8.9 billion PBMCs per donor were obtained by leukapheresis. For each donor, CD4 naive and CD4 memory were each run on three plates, CD8 naive on two plates, and CD8 memory on one plate. To increase sequencing depth and limit assay-specific biases, different laboratories used diverse techniques to prepare libraries and sequence TCR repertoires.

Study-wide findings and limitations: Higher generation probabilities were observed for clonotypes shared by all four sorted-subset donors than for non-shared clonotypes. Naive subsets generally had larger estimated clonotype richness than memory subsets. Based on pairwise subsampling, the degree of clonotype sharing among donors was expected to be affected by sequencing depth. When several donors were compared, the shared fraction of clonotypes was about 5% for naive CD4, around 3.6% for naive CD8, 2.3% for memory CD4, and 0.35% to 0.4% for memory CD8. Even with the large sequencing depth, rarefaction of the sorted-subset datasets indicated that sequencing was incomplete. Sampling was limited to blood, and TCR repertoires in tissue likely differ from TCR repertoires in blood. The small number of donors limited the genetic and exposure-history diversity represented.

The donors were healthy, HIV-negative adults who had no recently reported acute infections or vaccinations. Every donor was a Caucasian adult living in Nashville, Tennessee, USA. CD4+ T cells were enriched by magnetic negative selection, after which naive cells were positively selected on CD45RA and the negative fraction was taken as the memory subset. After blood collection by leukapheresis, PBMCs were isolated using Ficoll-Histopaque density gradient centrifugation and then cryopreserved in the vapor phase of liquid nitrogen. Purity and quantity of every magnetically sorted T cell population were checked by analytical flow cytometry. Genomic DNA was isolated from every sorted fraction and measured by UV absorbance on a Nanodrop 2000c. Using the deep immunoSEQ assay, multiplex PCR amplified TCR CDR3 regions from genomic DNA. Genomic DNA extracted from each cell subset was distributed evenly over all wells of several immunoSEQ 96-well plates, and each plate served as one replicate. For sorted subsets, each replicate PCR was loaded with around 200 ng genomic DNA, equivalent to about 33,000 T cell genomes. Purified libraries were measured with a Qubit 3.0 fluorometer, size-checked on a Bioanalyzer 2100, and measured again with the KAPA Library Quantification kit. Every immunoSEQ 96-well plate was sequenced on a dedicated single-read 150-cycle Illumina NextSeq 550 flow cell. The published analysis was carried out like this. Because the immunoSEQ output held only junctional sequences and lacked quality scores, the filtering could not match the filtering applied to full-length reads. To assign V/J genes and CDR3, sequences were annotated against IMGT germline references using PyIR, a Python wrapper for IgBLAST v1.9. Reads were filtered out if the reads had weak V/J assignments (E-value above 1e-6), no CDR3, stop codons, out-of-frame junctions, or ambiguous translated residues. V3J clonotypes were defined as sequences sharing an identical inferred V gene, J gene, and CDR3 amino acid sequence. Percentage overlap between repertoires was computed as shared unique clonotypes divided by the size of the smaller repertoire. Richness of each repertoire was evaluated using RTK rarefaction, the Chao1 estimator, and Recon v2.1 estimates of unobserved clonotypes. Generation probabilities were computed with OLGA for all TCRbeta clonotypes obtained by the gDNA method from several donors. As stored in TCRdb, this immuneACCESS dataset retains in-frame rearrangements with V and J assigned. A fraction of the clones does not appear; measured against another copy, unresolved V genes explain less than half of the discrepancy, and the remainder lacks a known reason. The DNA gave D and trimming, while V, J and clone size come from that table. The sample includes 2 million to 2.5 million clones, with approximately 94% observed a single time. The top ten hold around 0.13% of the sample.

Taken from cysteine to phenylalanine, the CDR3 has 15 residues. Only CDR3 DNA is held: 45 bases, read in frame from base 1. Trimming leaves V shorter by 3 bases and J shorter by 5 bases, with the junction holding 3 bases beyond the gene matches. Per the germline V gene (reference sequence), SEHNR is the CDR1 and FQNEAQ is the CDR2. The sequence derives from a man younger than 35 in good health. The source material was naive CD4+ T cells sorted from blood. The sample's cell subset or site, from its label and the paper: CD45RA+ positively selected. The chain links TRBV7-9 with TRBJ2-1, with 11 central nucleotides matching TRBD2. The bases are TGTGCCAGCAGCTTCCCGACTAGCGGGGACAATGAGCAGTTCTTC. It specifies CASSFPTSGDNEQFF. With the portions outside the CDR3 filled from the reference TRBV7-9 and TRBJ2-1 genes, the complete variable region becomes DTGVSQNPRHKITKRGQNVTFRCDPISEHNRLYWYRQTLGQGPEFLTYFQNEAQLEKSRLLSDRFSAERPKGSFSTLEIQRTEQGDSAMYLCASSFPTSGDNEQFFGPGTRLTVL.